The 20 T cell receptor beta chains below come from one sample, sequenced in a study of cytotoxic CD8 clonotypes in ibrutinib-treated CLL. Only in-frame clones appear in the TCRdb table, and some are missing; sequencing was by immunoSEQ multiplex PCR. The sample lists about 180,000 clones; 70% to 85% were seen once. Sequenced here: PBMCs, sampled after 24 months of ibrutinib treatment. These receptors all stem from a human donor with chronic lymphocytic leukemia.

The V call is TRBV5-1, the J call TRBJ2-5; 7 bases align to TRBD2. The J segment lost 4 bases and the V segment lost 0 bases, leaving 3 bases of the junction unmatched. CDR1 and CDR2 from the germline V gene are SGHRS and YFSETQ. This CDR3 spans 14 amino acids. The CDR3 is CASSLESSGETQYF. The CDR3 bases are TGCGCCAGCAGCTTGGAGTCTAGCGGAGAGACCCAGTACTTC.

J is TRBJ2-7 and V is TRBV6-1, with no clear D. Trimming left V 2 bases short and J 3 bases short, with 8 bases between. This CDR3 comprises 13 residues. Germline CDR1 MNHNS, CDR2 SASEGT. The CDR3 sequence: CASSEQASYEQYF. Written as DNA, the CDR3 is TGTGCCAGCAGTGAACAGGCCAGCTACGAGCAGTACTTC.

This chain uses TRBV29-1 with TRBJ2-5, with a weak D call TRBD1 (6 bases). V lost 3 bases to trimming and J lost 4 bases, with 18 bases between them. The CDR3 sequence is 15 residues long. Germline V gene data show CDR1 as SQVTM and CDR2 as ANQGSEA. The CDR3 region has the DNA TGCAGCGTTGATCAGGGGCTAGTGTTTGTAGAGACCCAGTACTTC. As protein: CSVDQGLVFVETQYF.

The chain joins TRBV28 to TRBJ1-5; 7 bases match TRBD1. After removal of 6 bases from V and 4 bases from J, the junction contained 9 bases not matched to a gene. Germline V lookup: CDR1 MDHEN, CDR2 SYDVKM. The CDR3 covers 15 residues. In nucleotides, the CDR3 is TGTGCCAGCAGCAACCGGGAGGGGGCAAATCAGCCCCAGCATTTT. Protein sequence: CASSNREGANQPQHF.

The chain employs TRBV18 and TRBJ2-1; 9 bases are shared with TRBD2. Germline V CDR1 and CDR2: KGHSH, LQKENI. The CDR3 contains 19 residues. V lost 4 bases and J lost 0; bases outside the gene matches: 13. CDR3 residues: CASSRGAGGTPSSYNEQFF. CDR3 DNA sequence: TGTGCCAGCTCACGGGGGGCGGGAGGGACCCCGAGCTCCTACAATGAGCAGTTCTTC.

Only a few counts were recorded for this clone. The identical CDR3 is also encoded by other nucleotide sequences in the sample. This sequence joins TRBV18 and TRBJ2-2; 7 bases match TRBD2. There are 15 residues in the CDR3. Germline CDR1 is KGHSH and CDR2 is LQKENI. Trimming removed 2 bases from V and 2 bases from J; junction bases left unmatched: 2. CDR3 sequence reads: CASSPATSNTGELFF. The CDR3 DNA is TGTGCCAGCTCACCAGCGACTAGCAACACCGGGGAGCTGTTTTTT. The full variable domain, its missing parts supplied by reference TRBV18 and TRBJ2-2, is NAGVMQNPRHLVRRRGQEARLRCSPMKGHSHVYWYRQLPEEGLKFMVYLQKENIIDESGMPKERFSAEFPKEGPSILRIQQVVRGDSAAYFCASSPATSNTGELFFGEGSRLTVL.

V gene TRBV5-1 combines with J gene TRBJ2-3, with D possibly TRBD2 on 6 matching bases. CDR1 SGHRS and CDR2 YFSETQ come from the germline V gene. There are 14 residues in the CDR3. Between the trimmed V and J ends, which lost 1 base and 6 bases, there was a span of 12 bases. CDR3 in amino acids: CASSLSPGRDTQYF. The CDR3 region has the DNA TGCGCCAGCAGCTTGAGCCCAGGGAGGGATACGCAGTATTTT. Combining the CDR3 with reference TRBV5-1 and TRBJ2-3 gives the whole variable domain KAGVTQTPRYLIKTRGQQVTLSCSPISGHRSVSWYQQTPGQGLQFLFEYFSETQRNKGNFPGRFSGRQFSNSRSEMNVSTLELGDSALYLCASSLSPGRDTQYFGPGTRLTVL.

The chain employs TRBV7-3 and TRBJ1-2; D gene unclear. CDR1 SGHTA and CDR2 FQGTGA come from the germline V gene. This CDR3 spans 14 amino acids. The V end lost 5 bases, the J end lost 2 bases, and 12 bases lay between the germline ends. Here the CDR3 reads CASSPSVTNYGYTF. Written as DNA, the CDR3 is TGTGCCAGCAGCCCGAGCGTAACGAACTATGGCTACACCTTC.

The chain joins TRBV6-1 to TRBJ2-7; 7 bases match TRBD1. The V and J ends lost 6 bases and 7 bases, in that order; junction bases with no gene match: 3. Germline V gene data show CDR1 as MNHNS and CDR2 as SASEGT. This CDR3 comprises 11 residues. The CDR3 reads CASSVDREQYF. CDR3 nucleotide sequence: TGTGCCAGCAGCGTGGACAGGGAGCAGTACTTC.

This chain connects TRBV6-1 to TRBJ1-1; 7 bases align to TRBD1. V was pared by 6 bases and J by 6 bases, with 7 bases of the junction left unmatched. The CDR3 is made up of 13 amino acids. The germline gives CDR1 MNHNS, CDR2 SASEGT. CDR3: CASRRDRRSEAFF. The CDR3 nucleotides read TGTGCCAGCAGGAGGGACAGACGGTCTGAAGCTTTCTTT.

The chain carries TRBV28 and TRBJ1-1; D call uncertain. The ends were cut back, 6 bases at V and 6 bases at J, with 8 bases in the middle. CDR1 is MDHEN and CDR2 is SYDVKM in the germline V gene. The CDR3 loop spans 11 amino acids. This chain's CDR3 is CASSGWSEAFF. The CDR3 region has the DNA TGTGCCAGCAGCGGTTGGTCTGAAGCTTTCTTT.

This clone has more than one count but fewer than ten. The rearrangement uses TRBV9 and TRBJ1-1; D gene unclear. This CDR3 is built from 15 residues. Germline CDR1 SGDLS, CDR2 YYNGEE. The germline V and J ends were trimmed by 2 bases and 0 bases, with 11 bases remaining between them. The CDR3 loop is CASSVFDTLNTEAFF. The CDR3 bases are TGTGCCAGCAGCGTCTTCGACACCCTGAACACTGAAGCTTTCTTT.

The chain couples TRBV28 to TRBJ2-3; a weak D match, TRBD2 (5 bases). Deletions cut 10 bases from V and 4 bases from J, with 6 bases between. Germline V gives CDR1 MDHEN, CDR2 SYDVKM. The CDR3 covers 10 residues. CDR3 coding DNA: TGTGCCACCGGGGCAGATACGCAGTATTTT. Its protein is CATGADTQYF.

The chain couples TRBV4-1 to TRBJ2-1; 7 bases are shared with TRBD2. The CDR3 contains 15 residues. The ends lost 1 base at V and 5 bases at J; junction bases unmatched: 5. Per germline, CDR1 MGHRA and CDR2 YSYEKL. The CDR3 spells CASSQGSSGNNEQFF. The DNA for the CDR3 is TGCGCCAGCAGCCAAGGCTCTAGCGGTAACAATGAGCAGTTCTTC.

The chain combines TRBV7-9 with TRBJ2-5; either TRBD1 or TRBD2 may supply D (5 bases each). CDR1 and CDR2 (germline): SEHNR, FQNEAQ (reference sequence). This CDR3 is 14 amino acids long. Trimming removed 5 bases at V and 5 bases at J, with 15 bases between. The CDR3 is CASSRMIGGETQYF. Written as DNA, the CDR3 is TGTGCCAGCAGCCGGATGATTGGGGGTGAGACCCAGTACTTC.

This clone occurred once. The V and J genes are TRBV2 and TRBJ2-1, with TRBD2 identical over 12 bases. Germline CDR1 reads SNHLY; CDR2 reads FYNNEI. This CDR3 has 15 amino acids. The ends lost 7 bases at V and 3 bases at J; junction bases unmatched: 4. CDR3 sequence: CASTGLAGFYNEQFF. CDR3 bases: TGTGCCAGCACTGGACTAGCGGGGTTCTACAATGAGCAGTTCTTC.

The chain couples TRBV28 to TRBJ1-4; tentatively, D is TRBD1 (6 bases). Germline loops: CDR1 MDHEN, CDR2 SYDVKM. The V end was cut by 3 bases, the J end by 4 bases, with 12 bases between. The CDR3 sequence is 15 residues long. CDR3 sequence reads: CASSLAGAGNEKLFF. DNA of the CDR3: TGTGCCAGCAGTTTGGCAGGGGCAGGTAATGAAAAACTGTTTTTT.

V and J are TRBV18 and TRBJ1-1; D gene unclear. Germline-derived CDR1 and CDR2 are KGHSH and LQKENI. Trimming stripped 0 bases from V and 1 base from J, with 9 bases between. This CDR3 is built from 15 residues. Here the CDR3 DNA reads TGTGCCAGCTCACCACCGAGGGAGCGGAACACTGAAGCTTTCTTT. Translating gives CASSPPRERNTEAFF.

V and J are TRBV20-1 and TRBJ1-2; D not certain. The CDR3 contains 11 residues. The V end lost 4 bases, the J end lost 4 bases, and 7 bases lay between the germline ends. CDR1 DFQATT and CDR2 SNEGSKA come from the germline V gene (reference sequence). The CDR3 region is CSAMGSYGYTF. The DNA for the CDR3 is TGCAGTGCTATGGGGAGCTATGGCTACACCTTC.

J is TRBJ2-1 and V is TRBV11-2; D remains ambiguous. V lost 5 bases, J lost 4 bases, and 18 bases lay in between. The germline V gene has CDR1 SGHAT and CDR2 FQNNGV. The CDR3 totals 16 residues. The CDR3 loop reads CASSLHQPPTYNEQFF. DNA for the CDR3: TGTGCCAGCAGCCTCCATCAACCGCCAACTTACAATGAGCAGTTCTTC.